Presented here are 20 T cell receptor beta chains from one specimen sequenced in a study of blood T cell repertoires in COVID-19. Assay used: immunoSEQ multiplex PCR; TCRdb lists only in-frame clones, some missing. The sample carries some 150,000 clones, 85% recorded once. Sample: PBMCs or T cells enriched from blood (not recorded which). Every receptor here comes from a woman in her thirties or forties who had recovered from COVID-19.

This chain connects TRBV13 to TRBJ2-5, with 7 bases identical to TRBD2. Per germline, CDR1 PRHDT and CDR2 FYEKMQ (reference sequence). The CDR3 length is 14 residues. The V gene end was trimmed by 3 bases and the J gene end by 4 bases; junction bases not matched to a gene: 5. CDR3 protein: CASSFAGAGETQYF. The CDR3, as DNA: TGTGCCAGCAGCTTTGCGGGAGCGGGAGAGACCCAGTACTTC.

This clone was counted a single time. This specimen includes other DNA sequences encoding the same CDR3. This rearrangement joins TRBV18 to TRBJ1-5; TRBD1 matches at 7 bases. The trim removed 6 bases at V and 7 bases at J, leaving 6 bases unmatched. The CDR3 is made up of 13 amino acids. Germline V CDR1 and CDR2: KGHSH, LQKENI. In DNA, the CDR3 is TGTGCCAGCTCTCCGGGACAGAACCAGCCCCAGCATTTT. This translates into CASSPGQNQPQHF.

This chain connects TRBV12-3 or TRBV12-4 to TRBJ1-1, with D uncertain. CDR3 length equals 13 residues. Trimming shortened V by 5 bases and J by 8 bases, and 15 bases separated the two germline ends. The CDR3 loop is CASSPGRRREAFF. The CDR3, as DNA: TGTGCCAGCAGTCCAGGCAGGAGGAGGGAAGCTTTCTTT.

This chain links TRBV19 with TRBJ1-4, with 10 positions matching TRBD1. The CDR3 covers 13 residues. Germline V gene sequence: CDR1 LNHDA, CDR2 SQIVND (reference sequence). Germline trimming cut 6 bases from V and 6 bases from J; bases unmatched to any gene: 1. The CDR3 is CASSGQGDEKLFF. In DNA, the CDR3 is TGTGCCAGTAGCGGACAGGGGGATGAAAAACTGTTTTTT.

The chain couples TRBV19 to TRBJ1-3, with unresolved D. This CDR3 is 16 amino acids long. Germline values: CDR1 LNHDA, CDR2 SQIVND (reference sequence). Trimming cost V 5 bases and J 0 bases, with 14 bases left between them. This CDR3 is CASSLDTEISGNTIYF. DNA for the CDR3: TGTGCCAGTAGTCTCGACACCGAAATCTCTGGAAACACCATATATTTT.

The CDR3 bases are TGTGCCAGCAGTCTAGGACTAGCGGGAACGGAGACCCAGTACTTC. It codes for CASSLGLAGTETQYF. The V gene is TRBV28, the J gene TRBJ2-5; 12 bases agree with TRBD2. The V and J ends lost 5 bases and 5 bases, in that order; junction bases with no gene match: 6. Germline V gene lookup returns CDR1 MDHEN and CDR2 SYDVKM. CDR3 length equals 15 residues. The whole variable domain, remainder taken from reference TRBV28 and TRBJ2-5, is DVKVTQSSRYLVKRTGEKVFLECVQDMDHENMFWYRQDPGLGLRLIYFSYDVKMKEKGDIPEGYSVSREKKERFSLILESASTNQTSMYLCASSLGLAGTETQYFGPGTRLLVL.

This clone is a singleton in its sample. The V gene is TRBV4-1, the J gene TRBJ2-1, with 9 nucleotides matching TRBD2. CDR3 length equals 15 residues. Trimming removed 1 base from V and 8 bases from J; junction bases left unmatched: 6. Looked up from germline, CDR1 is MGHRA and CDR2 is YSYEKL. CDR3 protein: CASSQVASGNDEQFF. For the CDR3, the DNA is TGCGCCAGCAGCCAAGTTGCTAGCGGGAATGATGAGCAGTTCTTC.

The chain couples TRBV19 to TRBJ1-1; D is perhaps TRBD1 (6 bases). Germline CDR1 LNHDA, CDR2 SQIVND (reference sequence). V gave up 3 bases and J gave up 5 bases, with 13 bases separating them. This CDR3 contains 14 residues. CDR3 sequence: CASSMGQGLTEAFF. CDR3 sequence (DNA): TGTGCCAGTAGTATGGGGCAGGGGCTGACTGAAGCTTTCTTT.

The genes are TRBV10-2 and TRBJ2-3; D is unresolved. CDR3 size: 14 residues. Between the trimmed V and J ends, which lost 6 bases and 1 base, there was a span of 11 bases. Germline V gene sequence: CDR1 WSHSY, CDR2 SAAADI. This chain's CDR3 is CASSDRLRTDTQYF. The CDR3 bases are TGCGCCAGCAGCGATCGACTGCGCACAGATACGCAGTATTTT.

The chain has TRBV6-2 or TRBV6-3 and TRBJ1-5, with D possibly TRBD1 on 5 matching bases. CDR1 and CDR2 from the germline V gene are MNHEY and SVGEGT. The V and J ends lost 5 bases and 3 bases respectively, with 20 bases between them. This CDR3 is built from 17 residues. CDR3 nucleotides: TGTGCCAGCAGTAAACCCCTAACAGGCGCTACCAATCAGCCCCAGCATTTT. This translates into CASSKPLTGATNQPQHF.

The chain joins TRBV7-8 to TRBJ2-1; possibly TRBD1 for D (6 bases). CDR1 SGHVS and CDR2 FQNEAQ come from the germline V gene. V was cut by 2 bases and J by 4 bases, with 12 bases left in between. CDR3 length: 15 residues. The CDR3 DNA sequence: TGTGCCAGCAGCTTATCCGGGACAAGTTACAATGAGCAGTTCTTC. As protein: CASSLSGTSYNEQFF.

V and J are TRBV4-1 and TRBJ1-2; 8 positions match TRBD1. Germline-derived CDR1 and CDR2 are MGHRA and YSYEKL. V was pared by 4 bases and J by 4 bases, with 8 bases of the junction left unmatched. This CDR3 comprises 15 residues. DNA of the CDR3: TGCGCCAGCAGCCGAAGCAGGGGGCAGTTCTATGGCTACACCTTC. The encoded protein is CASSRSRGQFYGYTF.

The DNA for the CDR3 is TGTGCCAGCAGCGTGGGACAGGGAAACACCGGGGAGCTGTTTTTT. The encoded protein is CASSVGQGNTGELFF. V gene TRBV9 combines with J gene TRBJ2-2, with TRBD1 matching over 9 bases. V dropped 2 bases and J dropped 2; count of bases not matched to a gene: 1. This CDR3 contains 15 residues. Per germline, CDR1 SGDLS and CDR2 YYNGEE.

This clone was detected a few times. The chain recombines TRBV2 with TRBJ1-5; 9 bases are a match to TRBD1. CDR3 length equals 17 residues. Unmatched junction bases numbered 14, after V lost 4 bases and J lost 7 bases. The germline gives CDR1 SNHLY, CDR2 FYNNEI. The CDR3 loop reads CASSASTGTGYLQPQHF. CDR3 nucleotide sequence: TGTGCCAGCAGTGCATCTACCGGGACAGGGTATTTGCAGCCCCAGCATTTT.

The chain couples TRBV3-1 (or the pseudogene TRBV3-2) to TRBJ2-5; 8 bases align to TRBD2. V shed 4 bases and J 6 bases; nucleotides not matched to a gene: 10. This CDR3 spans 15 amino acids. Germline V CDR1 and CDR2: LGHDT, YNNKEL (reference sequence). The CDR3 nucleotides read TGTGCCAGCAGCCCGGAGGGTAGCGGGGTTAAGACCCAGTACTTC. This sequence encodes CASSPEGSGVKTQYF.

V and J are TRBV9 and TRBJ2-3, with 13 bases matching TRBD2. The J segment lost 6 bases and the V segment lost 0 bases, leaving 10 bases of the junction unmatched. The germline V gene encodes CDR1 SGDLS and CDR2 YYNGEE. This CDR3 is built from 18 residues. The CDR3 here is CASSVAPATSGGSDTQYF. The CDR3 DNA follows: TGTGCCAGCAGCGTAGCCCCAGCGACTAGCGGGGGGTCCGATACGCAGTATTTT.

This clone was counted between two and nine times. The J gene is TRBJ1-6, the V gene TRBV5-1, with 10 bases lining up with TRBD1. Germline CDR1 reads SGHRS; CDR2 reads YFSETQ. The CDR3 length is 15 residues. V lost 2 bases to trimming and J lost 10 bases; unmatched junction nucleotides: 6. CDR3 sequence reads: CASSFLTGGDSPLHF. The CDR3 DNA sequence: TGCGCCAGCAGCTTTCTGACAGGGGGCGACTCACCCCTCCACTTT.

J is TRBJ1-6 and V is TRBV24-1; no definite D call. Per germline, CDR1 KGHDR and CDR2 SFDVKD. The CDR3 length is 14 residues. The V gene lost 5 bases and the J gene lost 4 bases, with 8 bases spanning the gap. CDR3 DNA sequence: TGTGCCACCAGTGGTGGAGGGTATAATTCACCCCTCCACTTT. Translating gives CATSGGGYNSPLHF.

The chain recombines TRBV9 with TRBJ1-4, with 9 bases that match TRBD1. The CDR3 spans 15 residues. Germline CDR1 is SGDLS and CDR2 is YYNGEE. Unmatched junction bases numbered 7, after V lost 3 bases and J lost 7 bases. The CDR3 is CASSARTGAGEKLFF. In DNA, the CDR3 is TGTGCCAGCAGCGCCCGGACAGGGGCGGGTGAAAAACTGTTTTTT.

The chain uses TRBV13 and TRBJ1-1; no firm D call. V lost 4 bases, J lost 1 base, and 10 bases lay in between. Germline V CDR1 and CDR2: PRHDT, FYEKMQ (reference sequence). The CDR3 loop spans 14 amino acids. CDR3 residues: CASSSLPGNTEAFF. CDR3 sequence (DNA): TGTGCCAGCAGCTCATTGCCAGGGAACACTGAAGCTTTCTTT.